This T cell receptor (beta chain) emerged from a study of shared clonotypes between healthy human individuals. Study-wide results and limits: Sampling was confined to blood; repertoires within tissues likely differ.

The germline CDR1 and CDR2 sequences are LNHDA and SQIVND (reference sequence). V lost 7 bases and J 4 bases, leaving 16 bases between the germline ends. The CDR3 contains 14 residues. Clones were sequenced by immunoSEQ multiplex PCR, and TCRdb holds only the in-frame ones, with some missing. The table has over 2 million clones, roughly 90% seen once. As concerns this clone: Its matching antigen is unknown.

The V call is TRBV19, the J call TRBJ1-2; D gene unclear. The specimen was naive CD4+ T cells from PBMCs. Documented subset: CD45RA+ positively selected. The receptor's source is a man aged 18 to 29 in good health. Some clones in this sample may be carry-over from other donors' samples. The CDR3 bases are TGTGCCAGTACCAAAGACGGGCACAGCTATGGCTACACCTTC. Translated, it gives CASTKDGHSYGYTF.